This T cell receptor (beta chain) was recovered during a study of cytomegalovirus exposure and HLA in healthy donors. Germline values: CDR1 SGHRS, CDR2 YFSETQ. Unmatched junction bases numbered 11, after V lost 5 bases and J lost 3 bases. This CDR3 contains 16 residues. PCR primers comprised 60 Vbeta and 13 Jbeta primers. Using immunoSEQ multiplex PCR, the repertoire was profiled, and TCRdb retains in-frame clones only, with some absent. This table has 65,000 or so clones, 60% to 80% appearing once. Sequenced sample: PBMCs. The chain joins TRBV5-1 to TRBJ2-5; 9 bases match TRBD2. This sequence originates from a man younger than 45 in good health and CMV-seronegative. The CDR3 loop reads CASRLQPAGGEETQYF. In nucleotides, the CDR3 is TGCGCCAGCAGACTACAGCCAGCGGGGGGCGAAGAGACCCAGTACTTC.